The 24 T cell receptor beta chains below all came from one sample that was sequenced in a study of Ad26.COV2.S vaccination and SARS-CoV-2 variants. Clones were read by immunoSEQ multiplex PCR, and TCRdb kept only the in-frame ones, dropping some. There are about 680,000 clones in the sample; roughly nine tenths occur only once, and about 1.5% lies in the top ten. Treatment indicated: some 20 received Ad26.COV2.S at low or high dose, single or two shots; about 5 received placebo; per-sample allocation not given. Collection of samples fell on day 63 after the first vaccine or placebo injection. This sample comprised peripheral blood, obtained in a trial of Ad26.COV2.S vaccine versus placebo. These receptors all stem from a person aged 18 to 65 who received the Ad26.COV2.S COVID-19 vaccine or a placebo.

This clone was picked up one time. The DNA for the CDR3 is TGTGCCAGCAGCTGGGAGGCTTTCACTGAAGCTTTCTTT. It encodes CASSWEAFTEAFF. This chain connects TRBV7-2 to TRBJ1-1; D gene uncertain. Trimming cost V 4 bases and J 4 bases, with 10 bases left between them. This CDR3 spans 13 amino acids. Germline CDR1 is SGHTA and CDR2 is FQGNSA.

The chain is built from TRBV29-1 and TRBJ2-3; TRBD1 is a possible D gene (6 bases). Trimming took off 3 bases at V and 5 bases at J, with 12 bases between the two ends. The CDR3 is 13 residues long. Per germline, CDR1 SQVTM and CDR2 ANQGSEA. CDR3 sequence (DNA): TGCAGCGTTGATGGGGGCCTCGGAGATACGCAGTATTTT. Translated: CSVDGGLGDTQYF.

This clone was picked up one time. J is TRBJ2-1 and V is TRBV24-1; TRBD1 agrees at 9 bases. Losses at the gene ends were 3 bases for V and 8 bases for J; bases not matched to a gene: 10. Looked up from germline, CDR1 is KGHDR and CDR2 is SFDVKD. This CDR3 comprises 16 residues. As DNA, the CDR3 is TGTGCCACCAGTGATACCGGGACAGGGATTATCGATGAGCAGTTCTTC. Translation gives CATSDTGTGIIDEQFF.

The chain uses TRBV5-1 and TRBJ2-7; D is possibly TRBD2 (6 bases). Germline V gives CDR1 SGHRS, CDR2 YFSETQ. The germline V and J ends were trimmed by 4 bases and 4 bases, with 15 bases remaining between them. CDR3 size: 14 residues. CDR3 loop: CASSPGSHSYEQYF. The CDR3 nucleotides are TGCGCCAGCAGCCCCGGGAGTCACTCATACGAGCAGTACTTC.

The chain joins TRBV5-1 to TRBJ2-5, with 7 bases aligning to TRBD2. This CDR3 is built from 20 residues. V dropped 2 bases and J dropped 1; count of bases not matched to a gene: 20. The germline V gene has CDR1 SGHRS and CDR2 YFSETQ. The DNA for the CDR3 is TGCGCCAGCAGCTTTGCTTTTCCGGGGACGAGCGGGGCGCCCCAAGAGACCCAGTACTTC. Encoded protein: CASSFAFPGTSGAPQETQYF.

The genes are TRBV11-3 and TRBJ1-6; D is undetermined. CDR3 length equals 16 residues. CDR1 SGHNT and CDR2 YENEEA come from the germline V gene. The germline V and J ends were trimmed by 5 bases and 0 bases, with 11 bases remaining between them. CDR3 residues: CASSPPTNSYNSPLHF. The CDR3 DNA reads TGTGCCAGCAGCCCCCCGACTAACTCCTATAATTCACCCCTCCACTTT.

The chain couples TRBV28 to TRBJ1-2; the D gene is possibly TRBD1 (6 bases). Deletions cut 5 bases from V and 5 bases from J, with 9 bases between. The CDR3 totals 12 residues. Germline V lookup: CDR1 MDHEN, CDR2 SYDVKM. The chain's CDR3 is CASSNREYGYTF. In DNA form, the CDR3 reads TGTGCCAGCAGTAACAGGGAATATGGCTACACCTTC.

The chain links TRBV7-9 to TRBJ1-4, with D possibly matching TRBD1 (5 bases). The germline gives CDR1 SEHNR, CDR2 FQNEAQ (reference sequence). The CDR3 covers 15 residues. Between the trimmed V and J ends, which lost 5 bases and 6 bases, there was a span of 16 bases. The CDR3 DNA is TGTGCCAGCAGCCTCGTCGCCCTCAGGGATGAAAAACTGTTTTTT. It specifies CASSLVALRDEKLFF.

This chain links TRBV20-1 with TRBJ1-4; no definite D call. CDR1 and CDR2 (germline): DFQATT, SNEGSKA (reference sequence). There are 13 residues in the CDR3. V was shortened by 3 bases and J by 3 bases, with 8 bases between the two germline ends. The chain's CDR3 is CSASPGANEKLFF. The CDR3 DNA reads TGCAGTGCTAGTCCGGGAGCTAATGAAAAACTGTTTTTT.

This sequence joins TRBV4-2 and TRBJ1-6; 8 bases fit TRBD1. The CDR3 runs to 18 residues. Per germline, CDR1 LGHNA and CDR2 YNFKEQ. V lost 3 bases to trimming and J lost 2 bases; unmatched junction nucleotides: 9. For the CDR3, the DNA is TGTGCCAGCAGCCAGATACAGGGGGAAAGAACCTATAATTCACCCCTCCACTTT. Translated, it gives CASSQIQGERTYNSPLHF.

The gene calls are TRBV5-1 and TRBJ1-2; weak D call: TRBD1 (5 bases). The V end was cut by 4 bases, the J end by 8 bases, with 15 bases between. The CDR3 has 13 amino acids. CDR1 and CDR2 from the germline V gene are SGHRS and YFSETQ. The DNA for the CDR3 is TGCGCCAGCAGCCTGGTGCAGGGAAGAGGCTACACCTTC. Protein sequence: CASSLVQGRGYTF. Together with reference TRBV5-1 and TRBJ1-2, the CDR3 gives the full variable domain: KAGVTQTPRYLIKTRGQQVTLSCSPISGHRSVSWYQQTPGQGLQFLFEYFSETQRNKGNFPGRFSGRQFSNSRSEMNVSTLELGDSALYLCASSLVQGRGYTFGSGTRLTVV.

The rearrangement links TRBV19 to TRBJ2-2, with a tentative D call TRBD2 (6 bases). CDR3 length: 15 residues. The V gene's germline CDR1 is LNHDA and CDR2 SQIVND (reference sequence). Trimming cost V 2 bases and J 4 bases, with 11 bases left between them. CDR3 region: CASSITGAGTGELFF. As DNA, the CDR3 is TGTGCCAGTAGTATAACGGGAGCGGGCACCGGGGAGCTGTTTTTT.

This sequence joins TRBV11-2 and TRBJ1-1; the D is unclear. The CDR3 length is 15 residues. The germline gives CDR1 SGHAT, CDR2 FQNNGV. V was shortened by 5 bases and J by 3 bases, with 16 bases between the two germline ends. The CDR3 DNA is TGTGCCAGCAGCCCCCGAGGAGGGTGGGACACTGAAGCTTTCTTT. It codes for CASSPRGGWDTEAFF. Using reference TRBV11-2 and TRBJ1-1 for the parts outside the CDR3, the full variable domain is EAGVAQSPRYKIIEKRQSVAFWCNPISGHATLYWYQQILGQGPKLLIQFQNNGVVDDSQLPKDRFSAERLKGVDSTLKIQPAKLEDSAVYLCASSPRGGWDTEAFFGQGTRLTVV.

This chain uses TRBV4-3 with TRBJ2-7; 7 nucleotides align to TRBD1. Germline loops: CDR1 LGHNA, CDR2 YSLEER. V lost 1 base to trimming and J lost 3 bases; unmatched junction nucleotides: 9. CDR3 length: 16 amino acids. DNA of the CDR3: TGCGCCAGCAGCCAAGTTTTGGGGACAGATCGCTACGAGCAGTACTTC. This encodes CASSQVLGTDRYEQYF.

This chain joins TRBV7-9 and TRBJ1-6; D call uncertain. Trimming took off 5 bases at V and 11 bases at J, with 13 bases between the two ends. CDR3 length: 13 residues. The V gene's germline CDR1 is SEHNR and CDR2 FQNEAQ (reference sequence). The CDR3 DNA reads as TGTGCCAGCAGCATGACAACGGATGCACCCCTCCACTTT. Protein: CASSMTTDAPLHF. Combining the CDR3 with reference TRBV7-9 and TRBJ1-6 gives the whole variable domain DTGVSQNPRHKITKRGQNVTFRCDPISEHNRLYWYRQTLGQGPEFLTYFQNEAQLEKSRLLSDRFSAERPKGSFSTLEIQRTEQGDSAMYLCASSMTTDAPLHFGNGTRLTVT.

Only a few counts were recorded for this clone. V is TRBV10-3 and J is TRBJ1-5; 8 nucleotides align to TRBD1. The CDR3 extends over 19 amino acids. Trimming at V came to 0 bases and at J to 0 bases, leaving 10 bases not matched to a gene. The germline V gene encodes CDR1 ENHRY and CDR2 SYGVKD. This CDR3 is CAISESQGADQNSNQPQHF. For the CDR3, the DNA is TGTGCCATCAGTGAGTCGCAGGGGGCTGACCAAAATAGCAATCAGCCCCAGCATTTT.

This clone was counted a single time. V and J are TRBV29-1 and TRBJ1-2; 7 bases match TRBD1. The CDR3 covers 13 residues. V was pared by 4 bases and J by 2 bases, with 4 bases of the junction left unmatched. The germline gives CDR1 SQVTM, CDR2 ANQGSEA. The CDR3 loop reads CSVARTGNYGYTF. The CDR3 DNA sequence: TGCAGCGTTGCACGGACAGGCAACTATGGCTACACCTTC. The entire variable domain, with the rest obtained from reference TRBV29-1 and TRBJ1-2, is as follows: SAVISQKPSRDICQRGTSLTIQCQVDSQVTMMFWYRQQPGQSLTLIATANQGSEATYESGFVIDKFPISRPNLTFSTLTVSNMSPEDSSIYLCSVARTGNYGYTFGSGTRLTVV.

The chain uses TRBV30 and TRBJ2-7; a possible D gene is TRBD2 (7 bases). The germline V gene encodes CDR1 GTSNPN and CDR2 SVGIG (reference sequence). The CDR3 runs to 15 residues. Trimming cost V 1 base and J 2 bases, with 15 bases left between them. The CDR3 is CAWSGGGVTAYEQYF. CDR3 DNA sequence: TGTGCCTGGAGTGGAGGGGGGGTCACGGCCTACGAGCAGTACTTC.

The genes are TRBV19 and TRBJ1-1; D might be TRBD1 (5 bases). The CDR3 has 15 amino acids. Germline V lookup: CDR1 LNHDA, CDR2 SQIVND (reference sequence). The V gene lost 4 bases and the J gene lost 2 bases, with 14 bases spanning the gap. The DNA for the CDR3 is TGTGCCAGTAGTACAGTACCGGGGCCTAACACTGAAGCTTTCTTT. Encoded protein: CASSTVPGPNTEAFF. The whole variable domain, remainder taken from reference TRBV19 and TRBJ1-1, is DGGITQSPKYLFRKEGQNVTLSCEQNLNHDAMYWYRQDPGQGLRLIYYSQIVNDFQKGDIAEGYSVSREKKESFPLTVTSAQKNPTAFYLCASSTVPGPNTEAFFGQGTRLTVV.

The V call is TRBV6-6, the J call TRBJ2-1, with D possibly TRBD2 on 5 matching bases. V lost 5 bases and J lost 3, with 14 bases in between. The V gene's germline CDR1 is MNHNY and CDR2 SVGAGI (reference sequence). This CDR3 is 15 amino acids long. CDR3 sequence reads: CASSVQSGSYNEQFF. CDR3 bases: TGTGCCAGCAGTGTCCAGTCTGGGAGCTACAATGAGCAGTTCTTC.

The V and J genes are TRBV6-5 and TRBJ1-5; 8 nucleotides line up with TRBD1. The junction had 5 bases not matched to a gene; V was cut back by 5 bases and J by 5 bases. CDR3 length equals 14 residues. The V gene's germline CDR1 is MNHEY and CDR2 SVGAGI. The DNA for the CDR3 is TGTGCCAGCAGTCCCGACAGGGGTGATCAGCCCCAGCATTTT. Its translation: CASSPDRGDQPQHF.

V gene TRBV19 combines with J gene TRBJ2-1; D is uncertain. V lost 3 bases to trimming and J lost 3 bases, with 12 bases between them. The CDR3 runs 15 residues. Germline V CDR1 and CDR2: LNHDA, SQIVND (reference sequence). In nucleotides, the CDR3 is TGTGCCAGTAGTATCCGGAGAAGCTTCTACAATGAGCAGTTCTTC. This encodes CASSIRRSFYNEQFF.

V usage is TRBV13 and J usage is TRBJ2-3, with D unresolved. V was trimmed by 0 bases and J by 6 bases, leaving 10 bases between them. In germline, CDR1 is PRHDT, CDR2 FYEKMQ (reference sequence). There are 14 residues in the CDR3. DNA for the CDR3: TGTGCCAGCAGCTTAGGCGACCGAGGTGATACGCAGTATTTT. The encoded protein is CASSLGDRGDTQYF.

The chain couples TRBV7-3 to TRBJ2-2; weak D call: TRBD2 (5 bases). The CDR3 contains 17 residues. Germline CDR1 and CDR2: SGHTA and FQGTGA. Trimming removed 5 bases at V and 0 bases at J, with 16 bases between. DNA of the CDR3: TGTGCCAGCAGCCAGCGGTTTTTAGGCTCGAACACCGGGGAGCTGTTTTTT. Amino acid sequence: CASSQRFLGSNTGELFF.